What follows is one TCR beta chain and its context. This clonotype was seen only a few times. Its antigen specificity is not known. Base qualities are missing; no much larger clone stands one base away. The donors were 40 or so Caucasian individuals from Russia, aged 6 to 90 years, who were systemically healthy. Each donor gave roughly 9 milliliters of peripheral blood, drawn into EDTA-treated Vacutainer tubes. Ficoll-Paque density-gradient centrifugation was used to isolate PBMCs, with at least 7 million obtained per sample. Total RNA, at least 5 micrograms per sample, was extracted from PBMCs with Trizol reagent. Naive CD45RAhigh/CD27high T cell percentages were measured by flow cytometry on a PBMC aliquot from every donor. This sample was included in a study of blood T cells in healthy people across ages (dated by TCRdb to the mid-2010s). Background on the whole study: In model experiments, roughly one uniquely barcoded TCR beta cDNA molecule per two T cells was captured by template switching. To avoid experimental bias, donors of different ages were distributed randomly across sequencing lanes. Two additional independent replicas of 1 million unique cDNA reads from the same blood draw were analyzed for two donors (one aged 18 to 30 and one aged 80 or older). Donors were grouped into four age groups: young (average roughly 17 years), middle-aged (39), aged (over 55) and long-lived (just over 80). The study measured age-related changes in TCR beta repertoire diversity using deep sequencing normalized with unique cDNA molecular identifiers. Overall study outcomes, separate from this receptor: Bulk unsorted PBMC profiling prevented conclusive comparison of naive and antigen-experienced compartments. Compared with the aged group, the long-lived group had more naive CD4+ T cells, fewer expanded clones and increased TCR diversity, a pattern suggesting age selection. There was a strong correlation between observed TCR beta diversity and the percentage of naive T cells measured by flow cytometry. The CMV infection status of donors was not known, potentially confounding age-related changes in expanded clonotypes. Estimates of total diversity based on one million sequenced T cells were considered lower bounds and underestimates. As age increased, observed TCR beta diversity per million T cells dropped in a roughly linear way, and a significant reduction was already evident by age 40.

V is pruned by 0 bases and J by 6 bases, leaving 11 bases of the junction without a gene match. CDR1 and CDR2 are drawn from the germline V gene: SGDLS, YYNGEE. From its cysteine to its phenylalanine, the CDR3 spans 17 amino acids. Only CDR3 DNA remains: 51 bases, in frame from the first base. Receptors were amplified or captured by 5' RACE. A second 7 to 11 cycle PCR used a sample-barcoded 5' primer and a J-beta primer mix. A unique molecular identifier was introduced onto each TCR beta cDNA molecule by a template-switch 5' adaptor carrying 12 random nucleotides. At least 2.5 million CDR3-containing paired-end reads were obtained from each sample. The Mint cDNA synthesis kit, primed by a TRBC-specific oligonucleotide, was used to synthesize first-strand cDNA from all RNA. After uracil-DNA glycosylase treatment, a first 18-cycle PCR used universal primers M1SS and BC2_uni_R on all cDNA. The paper's processing steps were these. Normalization of each sample was performed by random selection of 1 million high-quality reads, each carrying a distinct molecular identifier. Reads with shared molecular identifiers were discarded instead of being binned into consensus sequences. MiTCR, set to a Q25 quality threshold and the strictest error-elimination algorithm, was used for CDR3 identification, clonotype clustering and error correction. A nonparametric unseen species model with Euler transformation was used to estimate a lower bound on total TCR beta diversity. TCRdb itself trimmed the public reads at Q25 with fastp, ran MiXCR and retained productive beta chains. Rows merge per CDR3 protein into single entries with the most common DNA and genes. It is TCRdb's table, rather than the study itself, that gives the V and J calls and clone size. The sample table shows around 2 million distinct CDR3 sequences, and approximately 39% are seen once. The ten largest account for more than 20% of the sample.

Material for sequencing was blood. The chain is assembled from TRBV9 and TRBJ2-1; 8 central nucleotides agree with TRBD2. The source is a human donor in good health. The nucleotide sequence is TGTGCCAGCAGCGTAGAGGTCGCGGGGGGCAGGGGCAATGAGCAGTTCTTC. This codes for CASSVEVAGGRGNEQFF.